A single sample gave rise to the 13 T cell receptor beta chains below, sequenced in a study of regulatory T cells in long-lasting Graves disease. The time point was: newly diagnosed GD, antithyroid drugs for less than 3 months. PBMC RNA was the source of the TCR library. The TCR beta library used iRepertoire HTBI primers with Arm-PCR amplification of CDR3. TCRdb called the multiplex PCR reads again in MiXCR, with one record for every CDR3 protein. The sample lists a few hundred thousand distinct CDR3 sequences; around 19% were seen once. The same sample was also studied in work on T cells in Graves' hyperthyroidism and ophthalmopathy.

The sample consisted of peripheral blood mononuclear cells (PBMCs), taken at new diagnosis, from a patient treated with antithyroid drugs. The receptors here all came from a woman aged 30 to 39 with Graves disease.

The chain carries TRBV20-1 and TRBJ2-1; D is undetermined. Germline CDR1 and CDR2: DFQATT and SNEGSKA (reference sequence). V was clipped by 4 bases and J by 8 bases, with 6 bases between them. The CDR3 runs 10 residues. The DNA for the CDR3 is TGCAGTGCTAATGGACATGAGCAGTTCTTC. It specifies CSANGHEQFF.

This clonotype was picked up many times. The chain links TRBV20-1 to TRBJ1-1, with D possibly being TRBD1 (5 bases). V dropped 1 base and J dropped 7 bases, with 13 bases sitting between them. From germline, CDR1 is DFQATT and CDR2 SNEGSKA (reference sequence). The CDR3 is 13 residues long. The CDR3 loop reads CSARGVRGGEAFF. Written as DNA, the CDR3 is TGCAGTGCTAGAGGTGTACGGGGGGGTGAAGCTTTCTTT.

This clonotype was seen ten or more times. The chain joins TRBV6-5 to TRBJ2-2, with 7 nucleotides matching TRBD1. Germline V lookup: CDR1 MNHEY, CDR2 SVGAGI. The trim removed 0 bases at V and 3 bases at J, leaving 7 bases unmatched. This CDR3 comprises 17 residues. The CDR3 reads CASSYSRDSYYTGELFF. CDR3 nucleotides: TGTGCCAGCAGTTACTCACGGGACAGTTATTACACCGGGGAGCTGTTTTTT.

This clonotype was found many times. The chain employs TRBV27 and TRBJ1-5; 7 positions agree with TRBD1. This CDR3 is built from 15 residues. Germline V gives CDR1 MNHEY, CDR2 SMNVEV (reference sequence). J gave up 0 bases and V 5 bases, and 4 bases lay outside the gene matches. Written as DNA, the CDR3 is TGTGCCAGCAGTGTACAGGGGTTTAGCAATCAGCCCCAGCATTTT. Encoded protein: CASSVQGFSNQPQHF.

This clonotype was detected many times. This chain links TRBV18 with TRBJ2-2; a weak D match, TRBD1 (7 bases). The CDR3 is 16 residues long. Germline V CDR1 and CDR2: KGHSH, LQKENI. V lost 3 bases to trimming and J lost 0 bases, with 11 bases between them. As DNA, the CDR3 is TGTGCCAGCTCACCCGCGGGACAGTCGAACACCGGGGAGCTGTTTTTT. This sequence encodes CASSPAGQSNTGELFF.

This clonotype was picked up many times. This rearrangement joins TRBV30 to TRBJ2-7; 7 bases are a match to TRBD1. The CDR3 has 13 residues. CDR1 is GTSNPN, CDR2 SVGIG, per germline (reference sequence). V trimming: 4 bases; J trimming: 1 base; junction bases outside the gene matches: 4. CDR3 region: CAWTRDRSYEQYF. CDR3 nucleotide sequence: TGTGCCTGGACCAGGGACAGATCCTACGAGCAGTACTTC.

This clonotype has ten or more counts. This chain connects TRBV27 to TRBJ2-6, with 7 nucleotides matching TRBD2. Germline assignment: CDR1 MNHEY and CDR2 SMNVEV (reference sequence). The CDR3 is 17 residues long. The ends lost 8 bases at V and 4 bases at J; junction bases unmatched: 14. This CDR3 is CASYRKATSAGANVLTF. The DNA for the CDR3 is TGTGCCAGCTACCGAAAAGCTACTAGCGCCGGGGCCAACGTCCTGACTTTC.

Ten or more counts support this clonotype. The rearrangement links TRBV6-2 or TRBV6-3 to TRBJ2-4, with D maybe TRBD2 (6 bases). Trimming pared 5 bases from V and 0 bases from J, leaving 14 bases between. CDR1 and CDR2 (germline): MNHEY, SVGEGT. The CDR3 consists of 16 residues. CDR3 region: CASSDLTGVAKNIQYF. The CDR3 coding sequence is TGTGCCAGCAGTGACCTAACGGGGGTAGCCAAAAACATTCAGTACTTC.

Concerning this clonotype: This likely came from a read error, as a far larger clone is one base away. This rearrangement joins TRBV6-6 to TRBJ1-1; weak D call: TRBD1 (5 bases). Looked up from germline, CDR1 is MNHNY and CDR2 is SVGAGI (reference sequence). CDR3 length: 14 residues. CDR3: CASSYSTQGTGAFF. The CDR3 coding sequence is TGTGCCAGCAGTTACTCGACCCAGGGCACTGGAGCTTTCTTT.

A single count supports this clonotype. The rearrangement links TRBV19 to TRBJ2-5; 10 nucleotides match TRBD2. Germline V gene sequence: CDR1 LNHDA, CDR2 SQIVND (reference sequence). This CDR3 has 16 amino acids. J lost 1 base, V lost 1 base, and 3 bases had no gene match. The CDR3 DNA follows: TGTGCCAGTAGTATAGGTCTAGCGGGAGCCCAAGAGACCCAGTACTTC. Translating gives CASSIGLAGAQETQYF.

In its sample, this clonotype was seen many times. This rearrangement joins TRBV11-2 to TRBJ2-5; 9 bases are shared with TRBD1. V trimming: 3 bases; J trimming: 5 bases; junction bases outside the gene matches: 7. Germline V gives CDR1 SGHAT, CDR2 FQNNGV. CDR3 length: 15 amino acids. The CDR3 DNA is TGTGCCAGCAGCTTTGAGGGACAGGGATGGGAGACCCAGTACTTC. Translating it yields CASSFEGQGWETQYF.

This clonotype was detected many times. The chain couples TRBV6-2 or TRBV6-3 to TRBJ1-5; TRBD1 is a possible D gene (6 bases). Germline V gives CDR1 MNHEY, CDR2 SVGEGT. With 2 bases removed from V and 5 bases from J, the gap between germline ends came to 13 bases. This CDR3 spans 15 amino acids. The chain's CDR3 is CASSYQDRWHQPQHF. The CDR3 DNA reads TGTGCCAGCAGTTACCAAGACAGGTGGCATCAGCCCCAGCATTTT.

This CDR3 reads CASSLEGQGRDTQYF. As DNA, the CDR3 is TGTGCCAGCAGTTTAGAAGGGCAGGGACGGGATACGCAGTATTTT. V usage is TRBV27 and J usage is TRBJ2-3, with D perhaps TRBD1 or TRBD2 (5 bases each). The CDR3 has 15 residues. V lost 2 bases and J 6 bases, leaving 15 bases between the germline ends. Germline V gene data show CDR1 as MNHEY and CDR2 as SMNVEV (reference sequence).